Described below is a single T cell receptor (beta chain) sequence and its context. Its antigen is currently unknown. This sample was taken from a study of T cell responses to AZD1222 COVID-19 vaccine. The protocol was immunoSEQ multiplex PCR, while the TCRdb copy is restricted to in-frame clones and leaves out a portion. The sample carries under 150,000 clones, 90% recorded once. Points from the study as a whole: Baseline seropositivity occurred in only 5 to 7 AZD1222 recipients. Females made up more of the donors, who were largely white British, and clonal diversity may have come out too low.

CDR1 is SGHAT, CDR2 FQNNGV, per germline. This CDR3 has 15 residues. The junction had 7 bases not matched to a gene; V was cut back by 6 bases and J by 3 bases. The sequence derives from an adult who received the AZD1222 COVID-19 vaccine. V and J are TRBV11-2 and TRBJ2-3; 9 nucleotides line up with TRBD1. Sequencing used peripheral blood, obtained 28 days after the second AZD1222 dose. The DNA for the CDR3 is TGTGCCAGCAGGGCACAGGGGGCATTAACAGATACGCAGTATTTT. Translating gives CASRAQGALTDTQYF.